Described below is a single T cell receptor (beta chain) sequence and its context. The donors (healthy individuals) were bone marrow donors. The data were taken from a study of cytomegalovirus exposure and HLA in healthy donors. Across the whole study: Around 83% of more than 300 genotyped donors fell in the Caucasian-associated ancestry cluster.

Primers included in the PCR were 60 Vbeta and 13 Jbeta primers. TCRdb's copy holds only in-frame clones and misses some; the assay was immunoSEQ multiplex PCR. Among 130,000 or so clones listed, 88% were seen once. CDR1 and CDR2 (germline): SGHTA, FQGNSA. Trimming took 3 bases from V and 0 from J, leaving 12 bases between them. CDR3 size: 15 residues. This receptor was taken from a woman aged 40 to 50 in good health and CMV-seronegative. Sequences were obtained from PBMCs. The chain carries TRBV7-2 and TRBJ2-7; D remains ambiguous. CDR3 region: CASSFVQISSYEQYF. The DNA of the CDR3 is TGTGCCAGCAGCTTTGTCCAGATAAGCTCCTACGAGCAGTACTTC.